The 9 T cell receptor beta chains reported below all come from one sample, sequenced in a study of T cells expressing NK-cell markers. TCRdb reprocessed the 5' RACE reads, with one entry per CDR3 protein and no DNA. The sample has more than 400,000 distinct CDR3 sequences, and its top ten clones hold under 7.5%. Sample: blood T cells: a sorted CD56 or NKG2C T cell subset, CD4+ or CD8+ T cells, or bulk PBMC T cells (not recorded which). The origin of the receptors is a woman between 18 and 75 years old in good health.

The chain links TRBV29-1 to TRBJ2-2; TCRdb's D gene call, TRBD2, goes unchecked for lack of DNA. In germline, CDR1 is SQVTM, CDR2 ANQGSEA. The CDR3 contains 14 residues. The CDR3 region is CSALAGEGTGELFF.

The CDR3 spells CASSGKTGPHEQYF. This chain connects TRBV9 to TRBJ2-7. The germline V gene has CDR1 SGDLS and CDR2 YYNGEE. This CDR3 region has 14 residues. Filled out from reference TRBV9 and TRBJ2-7, the complete variable domain reads DSGVTQTPKHLITATGQRVTLRCSPRSGDLSVYWYQQSLDQGLQFLIQYYNGEERAKGNILERFSAQQFPDLHSELNLSSLELGDSALYFCASSGKTGPHEQYFGPGTRLTVT.

CDR3 region: CASRRMGPMNGQFF. The chain combines TRBV7-2 with TRBJ2-1; without DNA, the TCRdb call of TRBD1 cannot be checked. Germline V gene data show CDR1 as SGHTA and CDR2 as FQGNSA. The CDR3 runs 14 residues.

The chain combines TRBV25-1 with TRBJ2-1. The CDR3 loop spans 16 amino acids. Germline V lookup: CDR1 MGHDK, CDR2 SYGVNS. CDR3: CASSGQERPSYNEQFF.

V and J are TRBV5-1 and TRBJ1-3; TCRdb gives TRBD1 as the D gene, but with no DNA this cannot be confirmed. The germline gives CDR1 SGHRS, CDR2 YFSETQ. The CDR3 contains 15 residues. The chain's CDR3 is CASGYTGSPRDTIYF.

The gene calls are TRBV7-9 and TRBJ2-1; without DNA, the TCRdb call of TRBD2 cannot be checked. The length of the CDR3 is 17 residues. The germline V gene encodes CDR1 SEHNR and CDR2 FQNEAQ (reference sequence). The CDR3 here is CASSPRLAPSSYNEQFF.

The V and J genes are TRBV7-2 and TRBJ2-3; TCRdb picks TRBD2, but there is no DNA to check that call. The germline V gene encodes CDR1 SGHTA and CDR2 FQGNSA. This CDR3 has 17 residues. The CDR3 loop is CASSPRVRPGGTDTQYF. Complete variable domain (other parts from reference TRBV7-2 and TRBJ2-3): GAGVSQSPSNKVTEKGKDVELRCDPISGHTALYWYRQSLGQGLEFLIYFQGNSAPDKSGLPSDRFSAERTGGSVSTLTIQRTQQEDSAVYLCASSPRVRPGGTDTQYFGPGTRLTVL.

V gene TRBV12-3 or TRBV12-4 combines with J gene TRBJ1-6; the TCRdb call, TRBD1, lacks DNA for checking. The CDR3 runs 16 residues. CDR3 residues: CASTWGMPSYNSPLHF.

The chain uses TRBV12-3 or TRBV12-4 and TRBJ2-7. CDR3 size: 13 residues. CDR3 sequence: CASSLRQDYEQYF.